The 27 T cell receptor beta chains listed next were all sequenced from one sample in a study of control samples from healthy donors and cancer patients. Produced via immunoSEQ multiplex PCR; TCRdb's table is partial and in-frame only. Altogether roughly 20,000 clones are present, around 84% being singletons, with the ten largest covering approximately 25%. The sample consisted of PBMCs. These TCRs come from a man aged 55 to 69 with colorectal cancer.

The chain couples TRBV7-6 to TRBJ2-7; D might be TRBD1 or TRBD2, each matching 5 bases. Germline CDR1 SGHVS, CDR2 FNYEAQ. This CDR3 spans 17 amino acids. With 3 bases removed from V and 0 bases from J, the gap between germline ends came to 18 bases. CDR3 sequence (DNA): TGTGCCAGCAGCTTTACTAGACGGACAAGTACCTCCTACGAGCAGTACGTC. This translates into CASSFTRRTSTSYEQYV.

This clone came up once. This sequence joins TRBV7-6 and TRBJ1-1; the D gene is possibly TRBD1 (5 bases). This CDR3 spans 15 amino acids. Looked up from germline, CDR1 is SGHVS and CDR2 is FNYEAQ. Trimming removed 2 bases at V and 1 base at J, with 11 bases between. CDR3: CASSLYGTGNTEAFF. Written as DNA, the CDR3 is TGTGCCAGCAGCTTATATGGGACTGGGAACACTGAAGCTTTCTTT.

This chain joins TRBV7-9 and TRBJ1-1; 9 bases map to TRBD1. The CDR3 is 15 amino acids. Trimming at V came to 10 bases and at J to 1 base, leaving 10 bases not matched to a gene. Germline values: CDR1 SEHNR, CDR2 FQNEAQ (reference sequence). CDR3: CAIDRGLTSNTEAFF. The CDR3, as DNA: TGTGCCATCGACAGGGGGTTAACATCGAACACTGAAGCTTTCTTT. The variable domain in full, completed from reference TRBV7-9 and TRBJ1-1, reads DTGVSQNPRHKITKRGQNVTFRCDPISEHNRLYWYRQTLGQGPEFLTYFQNEAQLEKSRLLSDRFSAERPKGSFSTLEIQRTEQGDSAMYLCAIDRGLTSNTEAFFGQGTRLTVV.

The gene calls are TRBV6-7 and TRBJ1-5, with 8 bases lining up with TRBD1. TRBV6-7 is annotated as an ORF whose role is uncertain. This CDR3 is built from 17 residues. With 1 base clipped from V and 4 bases from J, the junction kept 9 bases outside the gene matches. CDR3 in amino acids: CASSYYNGTGPNQPQHF. The CDR3 DNA sequence: TGTGCCAGCAGTTACTATAATGGGACAGGCCCTAATCAGCCCCAGCATTTT.

The CDR3 DNA sequence: TGTGCCAGCAGCCCGAGAGGATCTAGCGGGGGGGCTCAGCAGTACTTC. It codes for CASSPRGSSGGAQQYF. J is TRBJ2-7 and V is TRBV7-9; TRBD2 aligns across 12 bases. The V segment lost 5 bases and the J segment 8 bases; nucleotides outside the gene matches: 13. The germline V gene has CDR1 SEHNR and CDR2 FQNEAQ (reference sequence). The CDR3 totals 16 residues.

This chain joins TRBV30 and TRBJ2-1; D gene unclear. Trimming took 4 bases from V and 9 from J, leaving 10 bases between them. The V gene's germline CDR1 is GTSNPN and CDR2 SVGIG (reference sequence). This CDR3 has 11 amino acids. The CDR3 loop is CAWILQAEQFF. As DNA, the CDR3 is TGTGCCTGGATCCTTCAGGCTGAGCAGTTCTTC.

J is TRBJ2-2 and V is TRBV2, with D maybe TRBD1 (6 bases). V was trimmed by 7 bases and J by 5 bases, leaving 11 bases between them. Germline V gene data show CDR1 as SNHLY and CDR2 as FYNNEI. CDR3 length: 13 residues. The DNA of the CDR3 is TGTGCCAGCAAAAGGGACATAACCGGGGAGCTGTTTTTT. It translates to CASKRDITGELFF.

Points on this clone: Other DNA sequences in the sample encode the same CDR3. The chain links TRBV19 to TRBJ2-3; D ambiguous. This CDR3 contains 13 residues. With 5 bases removed from V and 3 bases from J, the gap between germline ends came to 9 bases. The germline V gene has CDR1 LNHDA and CDR2 SQIVND (reference sequence). The CDR3 region has the DNA TGTGCCAGTAGTTTTCAGTCAACAGATACGCAGTATTTT. It specifies CASSFQSTDTQYF.

V is TRBV6-2 or TRBV6-3 and J is TRBJ2-1, with TRBD2 matching 7 bases. The CDR3 covers 14 residues. Per the germline V gene, CDR1 is MNHEY and CDR2 is SVGEGT. V was pared by 4 bases and J by 4 bases, with 4 bases of the junction left unmatched. Here the CDR3 reads CASSSAGWYNEQFF. CDR3 nucleotides: TGTGCCAGCAGTTCAGCGGGGTGGTACAATGAGCAGTTCTTC.

The chain joins TRBV10-3 to TRBJ2-1, with 11 bases aligning to TRBD2. The CDR3 contains 14 residues. The V and J ends lost 8 bases and 4 bases, in that order; junction bases with no gene match: 4. Germline V gene lookup returns CDR1 ENHRY and CDR2 SYGVKD. The CDR3 DNA follows: TGTGCCATCTTGGCTAGCGGGGGGTACAATGAGCAGTTCTTC. Translation gives CAILASGGYNEQFF.

This rearrangement joins TRBV6-5 to TRBJ2-6; the D is unclear. The CDR3 runs 16 residues. The ends were cut back, 0 bases at V and 0 bases at J, with 6 bases in the middle. CDR1 and CDR2 from the germline V gene are MNHEY and SVGAGI. The CDR3 protein is CASSYSSGSGANVLTF. DNA for the CDR3: TGTGCCAGCAGTTACTCCTCGGGCTCTGGGGCCAACGTCCTGACTTTC.

The chain joins TRBV6-1 to TRBJ2-7; D unclear. CDR1 is MNHNS, CDR2 SASEGT, per germline. V dropped 1 base and J dropped 3 bases, with 4 bases sitting between them. The CDR3 is made up of 12 amino acids. In DNA, the CDR3 is TGTGCCAGCAGTGAAGGCATCTACGAGCAGTACTTC. This gives the protein CASSEGIYEQYF.

The CDR3 is CASSQDQGVTYEQYF. In DNA form, the CDR3 reads TGCGCCAGCAGCCAAGACCAGGGGGTGACCTACGAGCAGTACTTC. J is TRBJ2-7 and V is TRBV4-1, with 7 bases that match TRBD1. The CDR3 covers 15 residues. The trim removed 0 bases at V and 2 bases at J, leaving 4 bases unmatched. Germline V gene lookup returns CDR1 MGHRA and CDR2 YSYEKL.

The chain uses TRBV29-1 and TRBJ1-1, with unresolved D. Trimming took 5 bases from V and 1 from J, leaving 8 bases between them. Germline-derived CDR1 and CDR2 are SQVTM and ANQGSEA. The CDR3 sequence is 12 residues long. CDR3 nucleotide sequence: TGCAGCGTTCGCCGGGCGAACACTGAAGCTTTCTTT. Residues: CSVRRANTEAFF.

The chain links TRBV5-5 to TRBJ2-3, with D uncertain. This CDR3 has 12 residues. V was shortened by 0 bases and J by 5 bases, with 4 bases between the two germline ends. Germline V gives CDR1 SGHKS, CDR2 YYEKEE (reference sequence). The CDR3 reads CASSLVLDTQYF. In nucleotides, the CDR3 is TGTGCCAGCAGCTTGGTGCTAGATACGCAGTATTTT.

As to this clone: The sample has other DNA sequences that encode this CDR3 too. The chain is built from TRBV5-1 and TRBJ1-1, with 11 bases lining up with TRBD1. Trimming took 4 bases from V and 3 from J; bases not matched to a gene: 2. Germline CDR1 reads SGHRS; CDR2 reads YFSETQ. CDR3 length equals 14 residues. The CDR3 reads CASSVGQGDTEAFF. CDR3 in DNA: TGCGCCAGCAGCGTGGGACAGGGGGACACTGAAGCTTTCTTT. Variable domain in full (rest from reference TRBV5-1 and TRBJ1-1): KAGVTQTPRYLIKTRGQQVTLSCSPISGHRSVSWYQQTPGQGLQFLFEYFSETQRNKGNFPGRFSGRQFSNSRSEMNVSTLELGDSALYLCASSVGQGDTEAFFGQGTRLTVV.

The chain recombines TRBV5-1 with TRBJ1-2; D ambiguous. Germline values: CDR1 SGHRS, CDR2 YFSETQ. Trimming stripped 4 bases from V and 0 bases from J, with 10 bases between. This CDR3 contains 14 residues. CDR3 nucleotide sequence: TGCGCCAGCAGCGACACAGAAGCTAACTATGGCTACACCTTC. It is translated as CASSDTEANYGYTF.

This clone was picked up a small number of times. The V and J genes are TRBV2 and TRBJ1-4; the match to TRBD1 covers 8 bases. J gave up 7 bases and V 5 bases, and 6 bases lay outside the gene matches. The CDR3 consists of 14 residues. Germline CDR1 and CDR2: SNHLY and FYNNEI. CDR3 in DNA: TGTGCCAGCAGTCCAGGGGGCCGAGGTGAAAAACTGTTTTTT. Amino acid sequence: CASSPGGRGEKLFF.

The V gene is TRBV2, the J gene TRBJ1-1; 7 bases line up with TRBD1. This CDR3 is 16 amino acids long. V dropped 8 bases and J dropped 0; count of bases not matched to a gene: 12. Germline V CDR1 and CDR2: SNHLY, FYNNEI. The CDR3 region has the DNA TGTGCCAGCCAAAGGACAGGAATAGCAATGAACACTGAAGCTTTCTTT. Translation: CASQRTGIAMNTEAFF.

The CDR3 reads CASSQTTGADSPLHF. CDR3 coding DNA: TGCGCCAGCAGTCAAACAACAGGGGCGGATTCACCCCTCCACTTT. The chain links TRBV4-3 to TRBJ1-6, with 7 bases that match TRBD1. The germline CDR1 and CDR2 sequences are LGHNA and YSLEER. The CDR3 contains 15 residues. Unmatched junction bases numbered 10, after V lost 6 bases and J lost 8 bases.

V gene TRBV10-2 combines with J gene TRBJ1-6, with D possibly being TRBD1 (6 bases). The ends were cut back, 3 bases at V and 6 bases at J, with 15 bases in the middle. This CDR3 has 16 amino acids. CDR1 is WSHSY and CDR2 is SAAADI in the germline V gene. In DNA form, the CDR3 reads TGCGCCAGCAGTGACCCCCCCGGGACACCTAATTCACCCCTCCACTTT. It yields the protein CASSDPPGTPNSPLHF.

A note on this clone: The junction differs from germline at one of its ends, possibly a read error. The CDR3 is CASSLAPAGALNF. DNA for the CDR3: TGTGCCAGCAGCTTAGCACCAGCGGGGGCTCTCAACTTC. The chain carries TRBV7-2 and TRBJ2-5, with 8 bases matching TRBD2. The CDR3 contains 13 residues. Per germline, CDR1 SGHTA and CDR2 FQGNSA.

CDR3 in DNA: TGTGCCAGCAGTGGGGACGGAAGAAACACCGGGGAGCTGTTTTTT. Translation: CASSGDGRNTGELFF. This chain joins TRBV2 and TRBJ2-2; TRBD1 or TRBD2 may be the D gene (5 bases each). Germline-derived CDR1 and CDR2 are SNHLY and FYNNEI. The CDR3 sequence is 15 residues long. With 4 bases removed from V and 2 bases from J, the gap between germline ends came to 11 bases.

The rearrangement joins TRBV18 to TRBJ1-5; the D is unclear. Germline lookup yields CDR1 KGHSH and CDR2 LQKENI. This CDR3 is 13 amino acids long. Trimming shortened V by 2 bases and J by 2 bases, and 4 bases separated the two germline ends. The CDR3 nucleotides read TGTGCCAGCTCACCATCTCGCAATCAGCCCCAGCATTTT. It encodes CASSPSRNQPQHF.

This clone was detected a few times. The chain combines TRBV30 with TRBJ1-5; 7 nucleotides agree with TRBD1. The CDR3 extends over 18 amino acids. Germline V gene data show CDR1 as GTSNPN and CDR2 as SVGIG (reference sequence). With 2 bases clipped from V and 0 bases from J, the junction kept 13 bases outside the gene matches. The CDR3 region is CAWSSGTAVLYSNQPQHF. The CDR3 region has the DNA TGTGCCTGGAGTAGCGGGACAGCCGTCCTCTATAGCAATCAGCCCCAGCATTTT. The variable domain in full, completed from reference TRBV30 and TRBJ1-5, reads SQTIHQWPATLVQPVGSPLSLECTVEGTSNPNLYWYRQAAGRGLQLLFYSVGIGQISSEVPQNLSASRPQDRQFILSSKKLLLSDSGFYLCAWSSGTAVLYSNQPQHFGDGTRLSIL.

The J gene is TRBJ2-7, the V gene TRBV3-1 (or the pseudogene TRBV3-2); D ambiguous. Germline V gene data show CDR1 as LGHDT and CDR2 as YNNKEL (reference sequence). V was pared by 4 bases and J by 2 bases, with 12 bases between. This CDR3 has 14 amino acids. CDR3 in DNA: TGTGCCAGCAGCCTAGGGTACGACACCTACGAGCAGTACTTC. Translating gives CASSLGYDTYEQYF.

The V gene is TRBV6-5, the J gene TRBJ2-3; D possibly matches TRBD1 or TRBD2 (6 bases each). CDR3 size: 15 residues. CDR1 and CDR2 from the germline V gene are MNHEY and SVGAGI. V was clipped by 6 bases and J by 4 bases, with 17 bases between them. CDR3 in amino acids: CASRTTSRGADTQYF. CDR3 in DNA: TGTGCCAGCAGAACCACCTCAAGGGGGGCAGATACGCAGTATTTT.